This T cell receptor (beta chain) derives from a study of T cell responses to AZD1222 COVID-19 vaccine. Of note for this clone: Its matching antigen is unknown.

Study outcomes and limitations: Distributed over spike, vaccine-associated CD4 TCRs predominated at 160-218 and 743-854. Close to half of spike-specific TCRs reportedly recognize unmutated variant regions. A mostly white British donor set with more females was recruited, and clonal diversity was possibly underestimated.

CDR3 length equals 15 residues. V gave up 5 bases and J gave up 0 bases, with 13 bases separating them. CDR1 is MNHEY, CDR2 SVGAGI, per germline. Only in-frame clones appear in the TCRdb table, and some are missing; sequencing was by immunoSEQ multiplex PCR. Among about 170,000 clones, roughly 87% were seen once, and the ten largest hold 2.6%. The chain combines TRBV6-5 with TRBJ2-5; D may be TRBD1 or TRBD2 (5 bases each). Source: peripheral blood, taken on day 0 of AZD1222 vaccination. The sequence derives from an adult in good health. In nucleotides, the CDR3 is TGTGCCAGCAGTCCGACCTGGGGGTACCAAGAGACCCAGTACTTC. This translates into CASSPTWGYQETQYF.